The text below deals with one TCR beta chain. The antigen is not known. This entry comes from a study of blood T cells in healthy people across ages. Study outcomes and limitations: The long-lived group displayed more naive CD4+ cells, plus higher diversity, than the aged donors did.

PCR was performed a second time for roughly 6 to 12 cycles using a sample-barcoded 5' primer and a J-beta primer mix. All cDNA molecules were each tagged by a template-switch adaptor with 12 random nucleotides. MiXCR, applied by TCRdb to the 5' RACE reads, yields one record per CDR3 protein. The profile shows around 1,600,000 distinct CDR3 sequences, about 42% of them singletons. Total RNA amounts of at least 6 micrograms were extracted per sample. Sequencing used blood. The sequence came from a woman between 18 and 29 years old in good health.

The DNA for the CDR3 is TGCAGTGCAACCGGGACGAACACTGAAGCTTTCTTT. Its protein product is CSATGTNTEAFF. V usage is TRBV20-1 and J usage is TRBJ1-1; D perhaps matches TRBD1 (5 bases). CDR1 and CDR2 (germline): DFQATT, SNEGSKA (reference sequence). V was trimmed by 6 bases and J by 1 base, leaving 9 bases between them. The CDR3 runs 12 residues.